The text below deals with one TCR beta chain. This CDR3 is 12 amino acids long. With 6 bases removed from V and 3 bases from J, the gap between germline ends came to 9 bases. In germline, CDR1 is MNHEY, CDR2 SVGEGT. This record belongs to a study of blood T cell repertoires in COVID-19. Data came from immunoSEQ multiplex PCR; TCRdb stores just in-frame clones and leaves some out. The table lists some 420,000 clones, over 75% of them singletons, with 0.95% to 1.3% in the top ten. The chain links TRBV6-2 or TRBV6-3 to TRBJ2-7; D is undetermined. This clonotype originated in a man between 25 and 39 years old who had recovered from COVID-19. Source material: PBMCs or T cells enriched from blood (not recorded which). DNA for the CDR3: TGTGCCAGCAGCCCTCCAGGCTACGAGCAGTACTTC. Residues: CASSPPGYEQYF.